Each of the 8 T cell receptor beta chains below was sequenced from the same sample in a study of blood T cell repertoires in COVID-19. The table came from immunoSEQ multiplex PCR; TCRdb's copy has only in-frame clones and leaves some out. The sample lists over 55,000 clones, about 81% seen once, with roughly 13% in the top ten. The specimen sequenced was peripheral blood. The receptors were sampled from a woman aged 80 or over with acute or convalescent COVID-19.

This chain links TRBV6-2 or TRBV6-3 with TRBJ1-5; D may be TRBD1 (5 bases). CDR1 and CDR2 from the germline V gene are MNHEY and SVGEGT. This CDR3 has 14 residues. V was clipped by 4 bases and J by 3 bases, with 10 bases between them. CDR3 DNA sequence: TGTGCCAGCAGTTCCACAGGAACCAATCAGCCCCAGCATTTT. It encodes CASSSTGTNQPQHF.

CDR3 protein: CASSLEDSSYNEQFF. The CDR3 DNA sequence: TGTGCCAGCAGCTTAGAGGACAGTAGTTACAATGAGCAGTTCTTC. This sequence joins TRBV11-3 and TRBJ2-1; perhaps TRBD1 as D (6 bases). There are 15 residues in the CDR3. V lost 0 bases and J 4 bases, leaving 10 bases between the germline ends. CDR1 is SGHNT and CDR2 is YENEEA in the germline V gene.

The table lists this clone with a few counts. V usage is TRBV5-5 and J usage is TRBJ2-3; 9 positions match TRBD2. V lost 2 bases and J lost 1; bases outside the gene matches: 2. Germline lookup yields CDR1 SGHKS and CDR2 YYEKEE (reference sequence). CDR3 size: 15 residues. In nucleotides, the CDR3 is TGTGCCAGCAGCTTTAGCGGGGGCCGCACAGATACGCAGTATTTT. Protein: CASSFSGGRTDTQYF.

This clone was seen just once. This rearrangement joins TRBV3-1 (or the pseudogene TRBV3-2) to TRBJ2-1; maybe TRBD2 (6 bases). Germline CDR1 is LGHDT and CDR2 is YNNKEL (reference sequence). V was shortened by 2 bases and J by 6 bases, with 14 bases between the two germline ends. This CDR3 comprises 15 residues. The CDR3 DNA follows: TGTGCCAGCAGCCAAAGGCGGGGTCCGGGCAATGAGCAGTTCTTC. Its protein product is CASSQRRGPGNEQFF.

The J gene is TRBJ2-7, the V gene TRBV20-1, with TRBD2 matching over 7 bases. This CDR3 has 14 amino acids. V shed 3 bases, J shed 2 bases, and the junction held 7 bases outside the gene matches. In germline, CDR1 is DFQATT, CDR2 SNEGSKA (reference sequence). The CDR3 DNA sequence: TGCAGTGCTAGTGCCTCCGGGACTACCTACGAGCAGTACTTC. Protein sequence: CSASASGTTYEQYF.

A few counts support this clone. This chain joins TRBV6-5 and TRBJ2-5; D possibly corresponds to TRBD2 (6 bases). V was cut by 7 bases and J by 5 bases, with 20 bases left in between. This CDR3 contains 15 residues. CDR1 and CDR2 (germline): MNHEY, SVGAGI. CDR3 DNA: TGTGCCAGCACCCAAACGGGAGCCTTTAGGGAGACCCAGTACTTC. As protein: CASTQTGAFRETQYF.

This clone was recorded many times. Other DNA sequences in this sample translate to the same CDR3. V usage is TRBV18 and J usage is TRBJ1-1; possible D gene TRBD1, 6 bases. Germline CDR1 reads KGHSH; CDR2 reads LQKENI. The CDR3 is 15 residues long. V was cut by 3 bases and J by 0 bases, with 11 bases left in between. CDR3 residues: CASSPQGSMNTEAFF. DNA of the CDR3: TGTGCCAGCTCACCGCAGGGGAGCATGAACACTGAAGCTTTCTTT.

This clone was observed once. V and J are TRBV27 and TRBJ1-5; D possibly corresponds to TRBD1 (5 bases). CDR1 MNHEY and CDR2 SMNVEV come from the germline V gene (reference sequence). This CDR3 has 14 residues. With 2 bases removed from V and 3 bases from J, the gap between germline ends came to 8 bases. CDR3 region: CASSLGGFNQPQHF. CDR3 nucleotide sequence: TGTGCCAGCAGTTTAGGGGGGTTCAATCAGCCCCAGCATTTT.